This T cell receptor beta chain was captured in a study of T cells after yellow fever vaccination. Findings and limits, study-wide: The secondary response showed a weaker magnitude and a faster peak, day 5 versus 15.

This clonotype appeared a few times. The antigen remains undetermined. Looked up from germline, CDR1 is MGHRA and CDR2 is YSYEKL. V dropped 1 base and J dropped 2; count of bases not matched to a gene: 5. CDR3 size: 15 residues. MiXCR, applied by TCRdb to the 5' RACE reads, yields one record per CDR3 protein. The data hold 400,000 or so distinct CDR3 sequences, with around 20% observed a single time. The rearrangement links TRBV4-1 to TRBJ2-7, with 7 bases identical to TRBD1. Sequences were derived from PBMCs, sampled before the yellow fever booster vaccination. This TCR came from a man aged 18 to 30 who received the YFV17D yellow fever vaccine. The CDR3 DNA is TGCGCCAGCAGCCAAGCGACAGGGCACGCCTACGAGCAGTACTTC. Amino acid sequence: CASSQATGHAYEQYF.